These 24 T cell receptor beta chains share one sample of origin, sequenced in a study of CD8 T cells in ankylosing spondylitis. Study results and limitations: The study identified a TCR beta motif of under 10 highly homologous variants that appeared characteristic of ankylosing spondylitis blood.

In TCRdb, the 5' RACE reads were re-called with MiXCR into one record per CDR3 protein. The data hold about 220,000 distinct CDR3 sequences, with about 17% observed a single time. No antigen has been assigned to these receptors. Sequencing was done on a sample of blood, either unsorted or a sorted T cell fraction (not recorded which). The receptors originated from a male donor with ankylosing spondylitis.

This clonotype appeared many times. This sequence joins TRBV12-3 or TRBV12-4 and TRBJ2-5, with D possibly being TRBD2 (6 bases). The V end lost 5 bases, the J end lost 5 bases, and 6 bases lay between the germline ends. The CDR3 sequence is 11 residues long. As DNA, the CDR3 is TGTGCCAGCAGTGCGGGGGAGACCCAGTACTTC. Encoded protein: CASSAGETQYF.

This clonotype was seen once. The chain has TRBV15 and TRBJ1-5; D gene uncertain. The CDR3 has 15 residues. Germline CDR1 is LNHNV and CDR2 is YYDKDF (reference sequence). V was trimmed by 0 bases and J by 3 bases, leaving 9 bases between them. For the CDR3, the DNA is TGTGCCACCAGCAGAGATCGCAGCCCCAATCAGCCCCAGCATTTT. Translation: CATSRDRSPNQPQHF.

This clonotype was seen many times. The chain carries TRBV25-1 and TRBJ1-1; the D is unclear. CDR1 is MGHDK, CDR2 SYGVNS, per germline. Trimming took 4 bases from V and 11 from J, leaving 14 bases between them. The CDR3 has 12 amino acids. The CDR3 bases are TGTGCCAGCAGTGCCCCGGGTCCAACGGCTTTCTTT. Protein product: CASSAPGPTAFF.

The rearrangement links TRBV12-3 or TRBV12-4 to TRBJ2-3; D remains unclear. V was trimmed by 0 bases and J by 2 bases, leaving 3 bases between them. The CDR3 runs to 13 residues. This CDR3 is CASSLAHTDTQYF. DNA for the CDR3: TGTGCCAGCAGTTTAGCACACACAGATACGCAGTATTTT.

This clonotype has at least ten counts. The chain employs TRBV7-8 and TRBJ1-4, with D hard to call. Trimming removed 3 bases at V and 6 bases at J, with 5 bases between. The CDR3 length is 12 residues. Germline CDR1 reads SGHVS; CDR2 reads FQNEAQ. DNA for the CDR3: TGTGCCAGCAGCTTTGGGGATGAAAAACTGTTTTTT. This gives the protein CASSFGDEKLFF.

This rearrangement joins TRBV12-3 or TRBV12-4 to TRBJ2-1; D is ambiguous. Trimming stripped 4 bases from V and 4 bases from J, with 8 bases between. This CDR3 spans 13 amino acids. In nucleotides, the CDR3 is TGTGCCAGCAGTTCCCCTCCATACAATGAGCAGTTCTTC. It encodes CASSSPPYNEQFF.

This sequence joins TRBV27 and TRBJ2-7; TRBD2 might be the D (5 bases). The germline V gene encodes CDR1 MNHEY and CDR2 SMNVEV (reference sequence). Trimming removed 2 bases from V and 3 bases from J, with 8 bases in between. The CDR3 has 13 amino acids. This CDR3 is CASSLRGYYEQYF. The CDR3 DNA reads TGTGCCAGCAGTTTACGAGGGTACTACGAGCAGTACTTC.

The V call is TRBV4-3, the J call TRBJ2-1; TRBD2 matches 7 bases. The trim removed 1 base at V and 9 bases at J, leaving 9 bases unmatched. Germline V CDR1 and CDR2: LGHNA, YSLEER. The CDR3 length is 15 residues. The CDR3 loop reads CASSQGGGLVGEQFF. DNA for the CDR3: TGCGCCAGCAGCCAAGGGGGAGGACTAGTAGGTGAGCAGTTCTTC.

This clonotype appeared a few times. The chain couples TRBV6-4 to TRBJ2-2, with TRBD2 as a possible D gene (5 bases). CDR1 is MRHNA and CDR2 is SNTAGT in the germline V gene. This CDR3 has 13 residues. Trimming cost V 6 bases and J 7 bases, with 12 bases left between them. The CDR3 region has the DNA TGTGCCAGCAGACCTACTAGTAACGGGGAGCTGTTTTTT. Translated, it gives CASRPTSNGELFF.

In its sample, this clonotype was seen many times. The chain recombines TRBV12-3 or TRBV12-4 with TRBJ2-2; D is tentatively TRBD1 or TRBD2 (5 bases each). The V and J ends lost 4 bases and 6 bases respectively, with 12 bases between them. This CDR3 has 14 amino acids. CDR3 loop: CASSSLLGAGELFF. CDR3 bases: TGTGCCAGCAGTTCCCTCCTGGGGGCCGGGGAGCTGTTTTTT.

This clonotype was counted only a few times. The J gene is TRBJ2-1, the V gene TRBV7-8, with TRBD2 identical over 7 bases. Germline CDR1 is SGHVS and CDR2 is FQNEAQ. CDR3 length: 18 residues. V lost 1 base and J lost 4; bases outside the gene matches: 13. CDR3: CASSLGGLLGPTYNEQFF. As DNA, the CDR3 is TGTGCCAGCAGCTTAGGGGGACTACTTGGGCCGACTTACAATGAGCAGTTCTTC.

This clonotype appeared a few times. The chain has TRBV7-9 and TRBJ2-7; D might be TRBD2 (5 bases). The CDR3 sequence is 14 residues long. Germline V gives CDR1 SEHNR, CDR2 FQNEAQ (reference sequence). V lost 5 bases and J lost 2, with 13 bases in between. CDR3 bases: TGTGCCAGCAGCCCCAGAGGGATTACCTACGAGCAGTACTTC. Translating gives CASSPRGITYEQYF.

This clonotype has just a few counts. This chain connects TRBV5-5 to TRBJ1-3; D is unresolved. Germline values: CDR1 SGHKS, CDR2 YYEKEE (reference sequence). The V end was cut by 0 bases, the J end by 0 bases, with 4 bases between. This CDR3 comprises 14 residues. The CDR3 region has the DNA TGTGCCAGCAGCTTGGAGCCCTCTGGAAACACCATATATTTT. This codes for CASSLEPSGNTIYF.

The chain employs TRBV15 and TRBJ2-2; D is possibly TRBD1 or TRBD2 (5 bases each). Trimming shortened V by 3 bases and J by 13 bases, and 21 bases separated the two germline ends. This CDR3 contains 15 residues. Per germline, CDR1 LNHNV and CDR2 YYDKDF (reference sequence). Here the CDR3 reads CATSSNRIANRGLFF. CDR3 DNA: TGTGCCACCAGCAGTAACAGGATCGCGAACCGGGGGCTGTTTTTT. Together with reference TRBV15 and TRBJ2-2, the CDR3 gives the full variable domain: DAMVIQNPRYQVTQFGKPVTLSCSQTLNHNVMYWYQQKSSQAPKLLFHYYDKDFNNEADTPDNFQSRRPNTSFCFLDIRSPGLGDTAMYLCATSSNRIANRGLFFGEGSRLTVL.

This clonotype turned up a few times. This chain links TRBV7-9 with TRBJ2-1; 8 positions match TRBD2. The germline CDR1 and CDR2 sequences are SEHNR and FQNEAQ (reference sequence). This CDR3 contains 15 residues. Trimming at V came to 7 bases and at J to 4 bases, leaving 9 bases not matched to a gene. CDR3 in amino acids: CASIDTSGYYNEQFF. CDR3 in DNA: TGTGCCAGCATCGACACTAGCGGATATTACAATGAGCAGTTCTTC.

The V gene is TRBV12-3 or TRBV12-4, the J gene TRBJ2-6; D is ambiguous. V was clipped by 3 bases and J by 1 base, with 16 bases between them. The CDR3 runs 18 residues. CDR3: CASSFAPWEISGANVLTF. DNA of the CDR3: TGTGCCAGCAGTTTCGCACCTTGGGAAATTTCTGGGGCCAACGTCCTGACTTTC.

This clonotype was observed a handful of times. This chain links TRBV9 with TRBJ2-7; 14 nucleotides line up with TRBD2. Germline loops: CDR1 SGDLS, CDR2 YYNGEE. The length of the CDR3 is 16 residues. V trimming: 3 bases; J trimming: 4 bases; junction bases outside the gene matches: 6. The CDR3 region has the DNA TGTGCCAGCAGCGAAGGGACTAGCGGGAGTGGTTACGAGCAGTACTTC. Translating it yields CASSEGTSGSGYEQYF.

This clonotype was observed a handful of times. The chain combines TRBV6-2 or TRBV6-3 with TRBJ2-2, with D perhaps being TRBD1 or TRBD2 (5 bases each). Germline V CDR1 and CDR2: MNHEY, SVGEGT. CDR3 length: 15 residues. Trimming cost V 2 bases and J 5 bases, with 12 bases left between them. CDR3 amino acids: CASSYGDDLTGELFF. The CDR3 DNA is TGTGCCAGCAGTTACGGGGACGATCTAACCGGGGAGCTGTTTTTT.

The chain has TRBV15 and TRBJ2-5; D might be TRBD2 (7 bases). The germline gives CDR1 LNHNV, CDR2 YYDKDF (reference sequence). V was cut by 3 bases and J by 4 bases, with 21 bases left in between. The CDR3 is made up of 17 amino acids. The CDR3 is CATSSSPSGGGGETQYF. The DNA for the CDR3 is TGTGCCACCAGCAGCTCCCCTAGTGGGGGAGGGGGAGAGACCCAGTACTTC.

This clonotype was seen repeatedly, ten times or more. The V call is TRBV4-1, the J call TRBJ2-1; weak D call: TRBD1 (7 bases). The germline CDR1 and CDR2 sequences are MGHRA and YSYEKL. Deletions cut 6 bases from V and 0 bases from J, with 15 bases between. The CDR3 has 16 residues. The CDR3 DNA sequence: TGCGCCAGCAGTGCGGGACAGTCTAACTCCTACAATGAGCAGTTCTTC. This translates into CASSAGQSNSYNEQFF.

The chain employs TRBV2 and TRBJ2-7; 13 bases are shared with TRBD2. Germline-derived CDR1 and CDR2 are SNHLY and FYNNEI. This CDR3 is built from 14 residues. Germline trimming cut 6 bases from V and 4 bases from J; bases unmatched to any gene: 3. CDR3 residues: CASRGLAGAYEQYF. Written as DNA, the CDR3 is TGTGCCAGCAGAGGACTAGCGGGGGCATACGAGCAGTACTTC.

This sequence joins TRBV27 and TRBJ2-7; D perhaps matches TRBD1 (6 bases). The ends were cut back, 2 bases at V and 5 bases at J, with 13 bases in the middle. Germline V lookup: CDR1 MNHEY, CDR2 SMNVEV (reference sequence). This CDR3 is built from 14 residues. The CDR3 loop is CASSLTGTIHEQYF. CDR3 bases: TGTGCCAGCAGTTTAACCGGGACAATCCACGAGCAGTACTTC.

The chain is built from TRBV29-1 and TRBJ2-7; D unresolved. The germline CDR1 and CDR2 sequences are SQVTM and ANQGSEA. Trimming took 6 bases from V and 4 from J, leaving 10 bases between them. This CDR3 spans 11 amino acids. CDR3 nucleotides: TGCAGCGTCATCGTGGGGTACGAGCAGTACTTC. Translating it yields CSVIVGYEQYF.

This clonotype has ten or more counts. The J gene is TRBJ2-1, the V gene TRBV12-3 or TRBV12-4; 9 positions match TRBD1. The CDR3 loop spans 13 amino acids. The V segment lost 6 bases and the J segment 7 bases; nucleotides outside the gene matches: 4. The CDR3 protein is CASRLGTGNEQFF. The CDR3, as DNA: TGTGCCAGCAGGCTAGGGACAGGGAATGAGCAGTTCTTC.